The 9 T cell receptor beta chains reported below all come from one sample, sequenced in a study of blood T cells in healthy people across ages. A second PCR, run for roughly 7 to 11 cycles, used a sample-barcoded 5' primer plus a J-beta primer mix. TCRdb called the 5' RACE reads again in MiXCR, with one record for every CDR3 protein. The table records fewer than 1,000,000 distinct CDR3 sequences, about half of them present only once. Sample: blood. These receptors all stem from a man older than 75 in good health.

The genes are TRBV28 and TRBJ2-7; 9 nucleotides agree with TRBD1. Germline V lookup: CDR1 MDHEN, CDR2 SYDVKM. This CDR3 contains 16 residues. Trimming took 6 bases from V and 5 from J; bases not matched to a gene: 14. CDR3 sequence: CASSPPPGTGRHEQYF. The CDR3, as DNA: TGTGCCAGCAGCCCTCCCCCCGGGACAGGGAGACACGAGCAGTACTTC.

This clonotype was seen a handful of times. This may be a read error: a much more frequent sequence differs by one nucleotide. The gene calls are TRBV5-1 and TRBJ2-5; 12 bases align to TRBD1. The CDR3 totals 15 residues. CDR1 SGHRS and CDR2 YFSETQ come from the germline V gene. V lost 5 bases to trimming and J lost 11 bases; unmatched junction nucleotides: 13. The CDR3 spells CASREGQGANNEQYF. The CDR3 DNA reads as TGCGCCAGCAGGGAGGGACAGGGGGCAAACAATGAGCAGTACTTC.

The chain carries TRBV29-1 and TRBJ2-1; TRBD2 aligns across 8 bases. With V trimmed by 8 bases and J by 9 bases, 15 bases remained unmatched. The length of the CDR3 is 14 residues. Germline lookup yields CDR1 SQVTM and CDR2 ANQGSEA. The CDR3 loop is CSSLGGGLYGEQFF. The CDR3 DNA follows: TGCAGCTCCCTGGGCGGGGGGCTATACGGTGAGCAGTTCTTC.

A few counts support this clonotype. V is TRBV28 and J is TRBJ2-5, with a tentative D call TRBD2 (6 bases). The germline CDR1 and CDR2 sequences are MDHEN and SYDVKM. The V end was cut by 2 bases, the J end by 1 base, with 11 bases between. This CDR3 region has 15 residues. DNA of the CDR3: TGTGCCAGCAGTTTACCGGGACTGTTCCAAGAGACCCAGTACTTC. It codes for CASSLPGLFQETQYF.

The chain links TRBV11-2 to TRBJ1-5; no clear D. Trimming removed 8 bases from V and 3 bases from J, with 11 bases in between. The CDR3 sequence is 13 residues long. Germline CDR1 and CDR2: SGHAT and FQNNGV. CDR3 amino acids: CASGIQPNQPQHF. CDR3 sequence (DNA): TGTGCCAGCGGAATCCAGCCCAATCAGCCCCAGCATTTT.

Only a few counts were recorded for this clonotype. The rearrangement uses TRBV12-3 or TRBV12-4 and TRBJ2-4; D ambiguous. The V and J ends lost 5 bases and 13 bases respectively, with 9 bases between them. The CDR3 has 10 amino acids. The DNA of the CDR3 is TGTGCCAGCAGTGGGGTAAGGCAGTACTTC. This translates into CASSGVRQYF.

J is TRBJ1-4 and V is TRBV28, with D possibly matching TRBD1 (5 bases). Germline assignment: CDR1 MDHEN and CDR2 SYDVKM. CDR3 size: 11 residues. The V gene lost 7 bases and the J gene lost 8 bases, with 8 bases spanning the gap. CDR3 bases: TGTGCCAGCATGGGGCACGAAAAACTGTTTTTT. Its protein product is CASMGHEKLFF.

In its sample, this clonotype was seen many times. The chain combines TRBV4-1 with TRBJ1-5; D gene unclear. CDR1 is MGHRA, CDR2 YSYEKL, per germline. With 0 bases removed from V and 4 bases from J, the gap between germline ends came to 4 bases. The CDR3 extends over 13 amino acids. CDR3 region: CASSQDGNQPQHF. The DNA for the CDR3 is TGCGCCAGCAGCCAAGATGGGAATCAGCCCCAGCATTTT.

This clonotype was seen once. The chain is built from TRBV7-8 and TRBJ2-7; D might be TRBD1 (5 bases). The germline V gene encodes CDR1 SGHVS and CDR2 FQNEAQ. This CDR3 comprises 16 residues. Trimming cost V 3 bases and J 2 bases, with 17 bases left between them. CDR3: CASSFFWTRDPYEQYF. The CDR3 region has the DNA TGTGCCAGCAGCTTTTTTTGGACAAGAGACCCCTACGAGCAGTACTTC.